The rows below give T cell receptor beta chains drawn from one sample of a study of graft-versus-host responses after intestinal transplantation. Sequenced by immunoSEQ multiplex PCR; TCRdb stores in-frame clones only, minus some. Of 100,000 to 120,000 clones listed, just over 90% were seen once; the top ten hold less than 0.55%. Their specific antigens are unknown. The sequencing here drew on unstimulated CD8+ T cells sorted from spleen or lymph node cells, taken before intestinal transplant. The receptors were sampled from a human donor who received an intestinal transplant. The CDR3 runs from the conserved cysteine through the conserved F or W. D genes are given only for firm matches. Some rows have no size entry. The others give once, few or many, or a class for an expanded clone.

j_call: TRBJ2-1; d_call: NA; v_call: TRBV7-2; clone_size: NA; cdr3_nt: TGTGCCAGCAGCTTAATAGGACAGGGCGGGAGTGAGCAGTTCTTC; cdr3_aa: CASSLIGQGGSEQFF
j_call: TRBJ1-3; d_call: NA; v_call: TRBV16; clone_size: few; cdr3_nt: TGTGCCAGCAGCCAATACATCGGGGACCCTAGCTCTGGAAACACCATATATTTT; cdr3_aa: CASSQYIGDPSSGNTIYF
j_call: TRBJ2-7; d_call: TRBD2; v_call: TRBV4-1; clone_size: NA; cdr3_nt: TGCGCCAGCAGCCAACAACGTATAGCGGGAGATCATTACGAGCAGTACTTC; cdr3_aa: CASSQQRIAGDHYEQYF
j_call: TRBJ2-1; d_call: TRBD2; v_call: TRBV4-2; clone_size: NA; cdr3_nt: TGTGCCAGCAGCACCTCACCCCCGGGACTAGCACAACCCAGTGGGAATGAGCAGTTCTTC; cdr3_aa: CASSTSPPGLAQPSGNEQFF
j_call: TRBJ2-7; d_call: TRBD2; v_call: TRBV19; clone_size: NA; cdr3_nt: TGTGCCAGTAGTATCACGACTAGCGGGACCTACGAGCAGTACTTC; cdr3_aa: CASSITTSGTYEQYF
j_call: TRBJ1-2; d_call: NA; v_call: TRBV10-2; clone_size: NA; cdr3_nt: TGCGCCAGCAGCCTGACCAGGGTTAACTATGGCTACACCTTC; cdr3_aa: CASSLTRVNYGYTF
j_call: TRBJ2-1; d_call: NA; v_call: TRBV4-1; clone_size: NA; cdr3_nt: TGCGCCAGCAGCCAAGACCGATCCTACAATGAGCAGTTCTTC; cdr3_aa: CASSQDRSYNEQFF
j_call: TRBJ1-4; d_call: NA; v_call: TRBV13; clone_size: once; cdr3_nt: TGTGCCAGCAGCCCATCCCCGGGATTTCGATCCTTTAGTGAAAAACTGTTTTTT; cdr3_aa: CASSPSPGFRSFSEKLFF
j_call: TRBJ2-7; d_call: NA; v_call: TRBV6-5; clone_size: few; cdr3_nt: TGTGCCAGCAGTTACTCGAGTTCCGAGCAGTACTTC; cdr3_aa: CASSYSSSEQYF
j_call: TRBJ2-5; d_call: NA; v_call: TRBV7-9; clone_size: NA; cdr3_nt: TGTGCCAGCAGCTTATGGGAGGAGACCCAGTACTTC; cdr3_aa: CASSLWEETQYF
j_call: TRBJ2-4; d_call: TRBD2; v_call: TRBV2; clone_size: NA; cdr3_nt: TGTGCCAGCAGAATTCTAGCGGGAGAACAAAACATTCAGTACTTC; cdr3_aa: CASRILAGEQNIQYF
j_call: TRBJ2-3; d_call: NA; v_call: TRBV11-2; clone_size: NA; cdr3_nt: TGTGCCAGCAGCTTAGATCATGGCTTAGATACGCAGTATTTT; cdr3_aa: CASSLDHGLDTQYF
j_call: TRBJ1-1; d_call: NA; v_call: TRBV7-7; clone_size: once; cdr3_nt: TGTGCTAGCAGCCCCTTACAGTCCCCCCGGGCTGAAGCTTTCTTT; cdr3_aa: CASSPLQSPRAEAFF
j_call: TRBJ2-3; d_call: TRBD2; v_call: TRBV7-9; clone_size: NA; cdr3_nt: TGTGCCAGCAGCTTTTGGGGGGGACCCACAGATACGCAGTATTTT; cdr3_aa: CASSFWGGPTDTQYF
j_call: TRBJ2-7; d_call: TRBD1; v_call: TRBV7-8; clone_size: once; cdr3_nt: TGTGCCAGCAGCAACCCCCAGGACAGGGCCTACGAGCAGTACTTC; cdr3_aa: CASSNPQDRAYEQYF
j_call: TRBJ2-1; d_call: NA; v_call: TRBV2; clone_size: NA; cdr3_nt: TGTGCCAGCAGGGATCGGGTGTATGAGCAGTTCTTC; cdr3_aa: CASRDRVYEQFF
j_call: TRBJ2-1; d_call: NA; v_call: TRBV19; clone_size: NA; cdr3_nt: TGTGCCAGTAGTATAGCAGGGGCTGGTTACAATGAGCAGTTCTTC; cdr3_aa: CASSIAGAGYNEQFF
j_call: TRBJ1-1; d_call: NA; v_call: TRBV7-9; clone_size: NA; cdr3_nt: TGTGCCAGCAGCTCATCTTATGGGGGTGAAGCTTTCTTT; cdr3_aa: CASSSSYGGEAFF
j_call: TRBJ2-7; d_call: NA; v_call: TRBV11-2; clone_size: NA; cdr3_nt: TGTGCCAGCAGCTTAGTCTTTTCCGGCCTAAGCTCCTACGAGCAGTACTTC; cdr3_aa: CASSLVFSGLSSYEQYF
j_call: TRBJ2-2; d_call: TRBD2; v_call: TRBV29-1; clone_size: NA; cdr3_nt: TGCAGCGTCATGCCGGGACTACCCACCGGGGAGCTGTTTTTT; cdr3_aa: CSVMPGLPTGELFF
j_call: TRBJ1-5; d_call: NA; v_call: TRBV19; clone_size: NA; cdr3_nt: TGTGCCAGGCAAAGCGATAGCAATCAGCCCCAGCATTTT; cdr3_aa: CARQSDSNQPQHF
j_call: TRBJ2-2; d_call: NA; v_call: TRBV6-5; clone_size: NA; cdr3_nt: TGTGCCAGCAGTACCCTCCTTAGATACACCGGGGAGCTGTTTTTT; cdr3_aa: CASSTLLRYTGELFF
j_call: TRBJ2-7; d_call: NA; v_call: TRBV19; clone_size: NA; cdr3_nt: TGTGCCAGTAGTTCTGGGATCCCCTACGAGCAGTACTTC; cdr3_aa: CASSSGIPYEQYF
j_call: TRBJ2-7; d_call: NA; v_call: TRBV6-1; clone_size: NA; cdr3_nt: TGTGCCAGCAGTGAATTTCTAGGGTTTCTCTCCTACGAGCAGTACTTC; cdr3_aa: CASSEFLGFLSYEQYF
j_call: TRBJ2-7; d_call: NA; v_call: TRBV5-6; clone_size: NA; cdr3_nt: TGTGCCAGCAGCCCACCGAAAGGGCTTCGGTACGAGCAGTACTTC; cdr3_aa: CASSPPKGLRYEQYF
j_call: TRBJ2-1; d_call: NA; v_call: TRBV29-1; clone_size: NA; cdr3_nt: TGCAGCGTTGTGAGGGTACAGCTACACAGGGGGGGATGGTACAATGAGCAGTTCTTC; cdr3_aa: CSVVRVQLHRGGWYNEQFF
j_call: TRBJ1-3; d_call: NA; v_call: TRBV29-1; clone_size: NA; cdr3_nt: TGCAGCGTTGAAGCGTCGGATGCTGGAAACACCATATATTTT; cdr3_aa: CSVEASDAGNTIYF
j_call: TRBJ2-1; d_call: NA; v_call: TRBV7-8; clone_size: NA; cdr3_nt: TGTGCCAGCAGCCTCACCTTGGATCGTTTCTTGCGAAAGGACAATGAGCAGTTCTTC; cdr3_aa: CASSLTLDRFLRKDNEQFF
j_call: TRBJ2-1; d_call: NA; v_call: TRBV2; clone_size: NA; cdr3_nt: TGTGCCAGCAGTGAGGTGTATGAGCAGTTCTTC; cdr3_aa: CASSEVYEQFF
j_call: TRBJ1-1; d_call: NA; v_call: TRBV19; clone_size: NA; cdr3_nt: TGTGCCAGTAGTACGGGAACGGGTGGGACTGAAGCTTTCTTT; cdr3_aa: CASSTGTGGTEAFF
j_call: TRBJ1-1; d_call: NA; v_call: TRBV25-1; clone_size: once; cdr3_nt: TGTGCCAGCAGTGACCCGGGGGGCTCGCGCACTGAAGCTTTCTTT; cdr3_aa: CASSDPGGSRTEAFF